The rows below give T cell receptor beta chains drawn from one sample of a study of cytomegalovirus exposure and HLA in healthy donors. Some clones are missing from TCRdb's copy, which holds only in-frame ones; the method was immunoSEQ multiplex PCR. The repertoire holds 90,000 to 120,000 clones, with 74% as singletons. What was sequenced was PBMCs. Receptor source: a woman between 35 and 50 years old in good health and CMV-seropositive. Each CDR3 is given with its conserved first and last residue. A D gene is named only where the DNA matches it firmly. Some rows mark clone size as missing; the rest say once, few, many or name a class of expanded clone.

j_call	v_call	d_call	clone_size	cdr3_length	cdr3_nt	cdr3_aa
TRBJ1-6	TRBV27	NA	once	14	TGTGCCAGCGGCGACAGGCCCAATAATTCACCCCTCCACTTT	CASGDRPNNSPLHF
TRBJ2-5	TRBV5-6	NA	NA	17	TGTGCCAGCAGCTCCAACTTACTACAGGGCCACCAAGAGACCCAGTACTTC	CASSSNLLQGHQETQYF
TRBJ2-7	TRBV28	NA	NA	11	TGTGCCAGCAGTTTATCGGGGGAGCAGTACTTC	CASSLSGEQYF
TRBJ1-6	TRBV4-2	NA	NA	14	TGTGCCAGCAGCCAAGAACGACTTAATTCACCCCTCCACTTT	CASSQERLNSPLHF
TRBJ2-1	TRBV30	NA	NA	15	TGTGCCTGGAACGACTGGGGGGGCGTCGGCAATGAGCAGTTCTTC	CAWNDWGGVGNEQFF
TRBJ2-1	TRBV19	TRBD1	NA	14	TGTGCCAGTAGTATACGATTACAGGGGGATGAGCAGTTCTTC	CASSIRLQGDEQFF
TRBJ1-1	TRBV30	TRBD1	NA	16	TGTGCCTGGAGTGTACTACCCGGGACAGTGAACACTGAAGCTTTCTTT	CAWSVLPGTVNTEAFF
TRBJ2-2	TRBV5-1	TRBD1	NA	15	TGCGCCAGCAGCCCCGGGACAGACTTCACCGGGGAGCTGTTTTTT	CASSPGTDFTGELFF
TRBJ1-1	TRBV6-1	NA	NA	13	TGTGCCAGCAGTGAACAAGGGGCCACTGAAGCTTTCTTT	CASSEQGATEAFF
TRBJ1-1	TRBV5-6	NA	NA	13	TGTGCCAGCAGCTTGTGGGAGGGAACTGAAGCTTTCTTT	CASSLWEGTEAFF
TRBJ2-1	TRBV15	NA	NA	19	TGTGCCACCAGCAGAGAGATGGGGTTACCGGGGAGTTCTGGCAATGAGCAGTTCTTC	CATSREMGLPGSSGNEQFF
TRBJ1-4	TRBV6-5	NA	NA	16	TGTGCCAGCAGTTACTACTCTTCAGGGGAAGGGGAAAAACTGTTTTTT	CASSYYSSGEGEKLFF
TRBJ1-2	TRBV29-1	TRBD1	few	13	TGCAGCGTTGAAGGACAGGGGTTTAGTGGCTACACCTTC	CSVEGQGFSGYTF
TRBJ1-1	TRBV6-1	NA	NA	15	TGTGCCAGCAGGCGACCCCAGGGGTCTAACACTGAAGCTTTCTTT	CASRRPQGSNTEAFF
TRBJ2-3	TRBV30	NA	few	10	TGTGCCTGGGGTACTCGTACGCAGTATTTT	CAWGTRTQYF
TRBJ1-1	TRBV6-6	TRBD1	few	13	TGTGCCAGCACCCGGGACAGAGACACTGAAGCTTTCTTT	CASTRDRDTEAFF
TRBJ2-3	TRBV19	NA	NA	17	TGTGCCAGTAGACAACAGGACTACGACATTAGCACAGATACGCAGTATTTT	CASRQQDYDISTDTQYF
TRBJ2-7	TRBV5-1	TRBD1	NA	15	TGCGCCAGCAGCCGAACACCGGGACAGGAAGGGGAGCAGTACTTC	CASSRTPGQEGEQYF
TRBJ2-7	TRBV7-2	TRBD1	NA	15	TGTGCCAGCAGCGCTCCGGGACAGGGGGCCTTTGAGCAGTACTTC	CASSAPGQGAFEQYF
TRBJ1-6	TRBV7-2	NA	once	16	TGTGCCAGCAGCTCAGCGCCTACAGCAGGAAATTCACCCCTCCACTTT	CASSSAPTAGNSPLHF
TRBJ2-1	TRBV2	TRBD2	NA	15	TGTGCCAGCAGTGAACAGGCTAGCGGGCTCAATGAGCAGTTCTTC	CASSEQASGLNEQFF
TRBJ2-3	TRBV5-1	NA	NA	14	TGCGCCAGCAGCAACGGGATAGCGGCTGATACGCAGTATTTT	CASSNGIAADTQYF
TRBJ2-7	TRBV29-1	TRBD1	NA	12	TGCAGCGTTCGGACAGGGCGCTACGAGCAGTACTTC	CSVRTGRYEQYF
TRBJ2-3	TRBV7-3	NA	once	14	TGTGCCAGCAGCTTAACCCTTGGCACAGATACGCAGTATTTT	CASSLTLGTDTQYF
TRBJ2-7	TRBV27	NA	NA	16	TGTGCCAGCAGTATCACCGGGACAATAAGGACCTACGAGCAGTACTTC	CASSITGTIRTYEQYF
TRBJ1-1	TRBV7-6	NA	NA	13	TGTGCCAGCAGCCCCAGGCTGAACACTGAAGCTTTCTTT	CASSPRLNTEAFF
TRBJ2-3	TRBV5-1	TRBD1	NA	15	TGCGCCAGCAGCTGGACCGGGACAGGGGGGGATACGCAGTATTTT	CASSWTGTGGDTQYF
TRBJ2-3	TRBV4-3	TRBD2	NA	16	TGCGCCAGCAGCGGTACTCTAGCGGGGGAAGGTGATACGCAGTATTTT	CASSGTLAGEGDTQYF
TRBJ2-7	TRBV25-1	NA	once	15	TGTGCCAGCAGTGAATTTCTCCCCATCCTATACGAGCAGTACTTC	CASSEFLPILYEQYF
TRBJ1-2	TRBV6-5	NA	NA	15	TGTGCCAGCAGTCGGGAAAGTAGGACAGAGGCCGGCTACACCTTC	CASSRESRTEAGYTF
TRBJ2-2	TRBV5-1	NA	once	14	TGCGCCACAAGGGGCAGGGCGAACACCGGGGAGCTGTTTTTT	CATRGRANTGELFF
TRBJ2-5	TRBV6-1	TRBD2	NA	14	TGTGCCAGCAGCGGACTAGACCCGCAAGAGACCCAGTACTTC	CASSGLDPQETQYF
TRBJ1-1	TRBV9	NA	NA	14	TGTGCCAGCAGCGATGCGTCGAAGAACACTGAAGCTTTCTTT	CASSDASKNTEAFF
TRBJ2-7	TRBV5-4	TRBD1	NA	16	TGTGCCAGCAGCAACGGGACAGGGGTTTTAACCTACGAGCAGTACTTC	CASSNGTGVLTYEQYF
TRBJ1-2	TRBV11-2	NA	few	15	TGTGCCAGCAGCTTAGGTGTTGGGAGGTCAGGGGGCTACACCTTC	CASSLGVGRSGGYTF
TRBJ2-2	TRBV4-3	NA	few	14	TGCGCCAGCAGCCAAAGGAGAAACACCGGGGAGCTGTTTTTT	CASSQRRNTGELFF
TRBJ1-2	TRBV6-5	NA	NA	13	TGTGCCAGCAGTTACTCGCTAAGGGGAGGCTACACCTTC	CASSYSLRGGYTF
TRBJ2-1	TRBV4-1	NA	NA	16	TGCGCCAGCAGCCAAGCTCAGGGTGTTTTAGGTAATGAGCAGTTCTTC	CASSQAQGVLGNEQFF
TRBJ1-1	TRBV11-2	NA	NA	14	TGTGCCAGCAGCTTAGACGGACAGTACACTGAAGCTTTCTTT	CASSLDGQYTEAFF
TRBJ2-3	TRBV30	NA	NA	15	TGTGCCTGGAGTGTACCGGGATCACCGATGTATACGCAGTATTTT	CAWSVPGSPMYTQYF
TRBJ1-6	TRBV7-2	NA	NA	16	TGTGCCAGCAGCTTAGTGGCATCTTGGGCAAATTCACCCCTCCACTTT	CASSLVASWANSPLHF
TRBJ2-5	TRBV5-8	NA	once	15	TGTGCCAGCAGCTTGGTTAGGCTAGCAGTCGAGACCCAGTACTTC	CASSLVRLAVETQYF
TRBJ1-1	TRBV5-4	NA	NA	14	TGTGCCAGCAGCTTGGCAGGTAGGAACACTGAAGCTTTCTTT	CASSLAGRNTEAFF
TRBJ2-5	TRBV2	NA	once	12	TGTGCCAGCAGGCGGGTCTCAGAGACCCAGTACTTC	CASRRVSETQYF
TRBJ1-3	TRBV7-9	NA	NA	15	TGTGCCAGCAGCTTAAGGGGGGGCGCCGGAAACACCATATATTTT	CASSLRGGAGNTIYF
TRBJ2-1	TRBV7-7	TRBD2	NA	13	TGTGCTAGCAGCCGGGCCCGGGGGGATGAGCAGTTCTTC	CASSRARGDEQFF
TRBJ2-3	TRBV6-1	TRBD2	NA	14	TGTGCCAGCAGTGAATGGGTAGCGGGATATACGCAGTATTTT	CASSEWVAGYTQYF
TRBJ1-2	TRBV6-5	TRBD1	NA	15	TGTGCCAGCAGTTCTGCTCGTTCAGGGGGGACAAGCTACACCTTC	CASSSARSGGTSYTF
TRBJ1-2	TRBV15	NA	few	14	TGTGCCACCAGCAGAGCTCCCGGGACATCCGGCTACACCTTC	CATSRAPGTSGYTF
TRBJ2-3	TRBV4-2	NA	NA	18	TGTGCCAGCAGCCAGGGCCTCCTGGGGGGTGCTAGCACAGATACGCAGTATTTT	CASSQGLLGGASTDTQYF
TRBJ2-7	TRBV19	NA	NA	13	TGTGCCAGTGGCCAGCAGGGGCTGAGGGAGCAGTACTTC	CASGQQGLREQYF
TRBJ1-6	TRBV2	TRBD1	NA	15	TGTGCCAGCAGTGCCGAAGCAACAGGGGATTCACCCCTCCACTTT	CASSAEATGDSPLHF
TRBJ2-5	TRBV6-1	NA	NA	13	TGTGCCAGCAGTACCCAAGGAGGAGAGACCCAGTACTTC	CASSTQGGETQYF